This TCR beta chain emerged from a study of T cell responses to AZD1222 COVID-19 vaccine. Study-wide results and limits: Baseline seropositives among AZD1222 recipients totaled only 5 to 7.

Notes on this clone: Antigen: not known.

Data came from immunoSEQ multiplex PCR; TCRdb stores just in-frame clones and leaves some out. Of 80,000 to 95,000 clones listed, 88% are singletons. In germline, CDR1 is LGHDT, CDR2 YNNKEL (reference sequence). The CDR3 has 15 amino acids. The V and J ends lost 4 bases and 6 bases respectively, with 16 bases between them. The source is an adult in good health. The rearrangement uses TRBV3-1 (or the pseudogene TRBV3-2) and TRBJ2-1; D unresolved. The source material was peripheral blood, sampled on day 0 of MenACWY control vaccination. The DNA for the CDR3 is TGTGCCAGCAGCCTCGGGTCGCAAACGGGCAATGAGCAGTTCTTC. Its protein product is CASSLGSQTGNEQFF.